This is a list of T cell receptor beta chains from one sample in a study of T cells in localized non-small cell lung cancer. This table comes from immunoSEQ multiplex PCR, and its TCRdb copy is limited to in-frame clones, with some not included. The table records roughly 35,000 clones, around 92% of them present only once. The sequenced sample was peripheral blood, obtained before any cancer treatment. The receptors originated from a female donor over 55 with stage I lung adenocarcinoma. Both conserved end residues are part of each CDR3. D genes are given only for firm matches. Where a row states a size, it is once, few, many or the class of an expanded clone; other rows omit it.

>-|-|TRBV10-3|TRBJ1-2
CAISGFGEVDYGYTF
TGTGCCATCAGTGGCTTTGGCGAGGTTGACTATGGCTACACCTTC
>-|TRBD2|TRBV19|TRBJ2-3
CASSISPTSVGDTQYF
TGTGCCAGTAGTATATCCCCGACTAGCGTTGGGGATACGCAGTATTTT
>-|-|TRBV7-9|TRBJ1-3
CASSLAGGNTIYF
TGTGCCAGCAGCTTAGCCGGAGGAAACACCATATATTTT
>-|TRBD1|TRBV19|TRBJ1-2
CASLGPGQGAHGYTF
TGTGCCAGCTTGGGCCCGGGACAGGGAGCGCATGGCTACACCTTC
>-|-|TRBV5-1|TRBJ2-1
CASSLAFLGGNNEQFF
TGCGCCAGCAGCTTGGCTTTTCTAGGAGGAAACAATGAGCAGTTCTTC
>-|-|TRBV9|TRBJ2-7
CASSYDSAGGEQYF
TGTGCCAGCAGCTATGATTCGGCCGGGGGCGAGCAGTACTTC
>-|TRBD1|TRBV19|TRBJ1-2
CASSIVTTGTNYGYTF
TGTGCCAGTAGTATAGTCACGACAGGGACTAACTATGGCTACACCTTC
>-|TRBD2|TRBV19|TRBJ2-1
CASSGRGGWNEQFF
TGTGCCAGTAGTGGTCGGGGGGGCTGGAATGAGCAGTTCTTC
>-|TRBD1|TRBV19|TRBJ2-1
CASSMTGQGSFEQFF
TGTGCCAGTAGTATGACGGGACAGGGGTCCTTTGAGCAGTTCTTC
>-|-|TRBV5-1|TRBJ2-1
CASRTDLGNEQFF
TGCGCCAGCCGGACCGACCTTGGGAATGAGCAGTTCTTC
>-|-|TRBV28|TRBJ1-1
CASRGGDTEAFF
TGTGCCAGCAGGGGCGGAGACACTGAAGCTTTCTTT
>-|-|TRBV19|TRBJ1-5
CASRGGPQPQHF
TGTGCCAGTAGGGGGGGGCCTCAGCCCCAGCATTTT
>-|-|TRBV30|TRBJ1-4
CAWSVRGTDEKLFF
TGTGCCTGGAGTGTTCGGGGGACGGATGAAAAACTGTTTTTT
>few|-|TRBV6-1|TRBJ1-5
CASSQRGNQPQHF
TGTGCCAGCAGTCAGAGAGGCAATCAGCCCCAGCATTTT
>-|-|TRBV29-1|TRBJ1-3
CSVAIAGQGFGNTIYF
TGCAGCGTTGCGATCGCAGGCCAGGGGTTTGGAAACACCATATATTTT
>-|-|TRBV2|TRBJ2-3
CASWAARASTDTQYF
TGTGCCAGCTGGGCGGCCAGGGCTAGCACAGATACGCAGTATTTT
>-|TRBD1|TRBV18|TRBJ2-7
CASSPKTGSYEQYF
TGTGCCAGCTCACCTAAGACAGGGAGCTACGAGCAGTACTTC
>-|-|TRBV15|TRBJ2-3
CATSRDVPTWGTDTQYF
TGTGCCACCAGCAGAGATGTGCCTACCTGGGGCACAGATACGCAGTATTTT
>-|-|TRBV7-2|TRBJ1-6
CASSLGEGVYSPLHF
TGTGCCAGCAGCTTAGGTGAGGGGGTGTATTCACCCCTCCACTTT
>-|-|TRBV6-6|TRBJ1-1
CASSYGQLNTEAFF
TGTGCCAGCAGTTACGGACAGCTGAACACTGAAGCTTTCTTT
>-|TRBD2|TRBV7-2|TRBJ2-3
CASSSGLAGSTDTQYF
TGTGCCAGCAGCTCCGGACTAGCGGGGAGCACAGATACGCAGTATTTT
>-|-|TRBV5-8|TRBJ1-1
CASSLGRTESTEAFF
TGTGCCAGCAGCTTGGGTCGGACAGAGAGCACTGAAGCTTTCTTT
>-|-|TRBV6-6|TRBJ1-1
CASSYSTRGNEAFF
TGTGCCAGCAGTTACTCGACCAGGGGCAATGAAGCTTTCTTT
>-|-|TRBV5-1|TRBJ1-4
CASSIGGRSNEKLFF
TGCGCCAGCAGCATTGGGGGGAGGTCTAATGAAAAACTGTTTTTT
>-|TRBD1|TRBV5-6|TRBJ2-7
CASSLSNRGIEQYF
TGTGCCAGCAGCTTGTCTAACAGGGGGATCGAGCAGTACTTC
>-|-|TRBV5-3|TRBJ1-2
CASSSNRDGYGYTF
TGTGCCAGCAGCTCAAACCGGGACGGCTATGGCTACACCTTC
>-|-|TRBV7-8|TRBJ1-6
CASSSSQGYNSPLHF
TGTGCCAGCAGCTCGTCTCAGGGTTATAATTCACCCCTCCACTTT
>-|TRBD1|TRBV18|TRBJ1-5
CASSLYRGDQPQHF
TGTGCCAGCTCACTTTACAGGGGCGATCAGCCCCAGCATTTT
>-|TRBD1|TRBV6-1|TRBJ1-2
CASRNRGEGSGYTF
TGTGCCAGCAGGAACAGGGGGGAAGGATCTGGCTACACCTTC
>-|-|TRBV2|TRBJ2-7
CASSERGFPYEQYF
TGTGCCAGCAGTGAACGGGGGTTCCCTTACGAGCAGTACTTC
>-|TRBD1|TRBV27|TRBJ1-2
CASSSKGAHGYTF
TGTGCCAGCAGTTCGAAGGGGGCACATGGCTACACCTTC
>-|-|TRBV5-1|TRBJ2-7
CASSSAGVSYEQYF
TGCGCCAGCAGTTCAGCAGGAGTCTCCTACGAGCAGTACTTC
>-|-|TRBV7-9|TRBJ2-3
CASSRDQTAQYF
TGTGCCAGCAGCCGCGACCAAACTGCGCAGTATTTT
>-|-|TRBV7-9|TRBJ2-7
CASSPTGYEQYF
TGTGCCAGCAGCCCCACAGGCTACGAGCAGTACTTC
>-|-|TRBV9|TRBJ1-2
CASSATVPNYGYTF
TGTGCCAGCAGCGCGACAGTACCTAACTATGGCTACACCTTC
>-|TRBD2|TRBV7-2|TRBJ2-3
CASSSGLAGDTQYF
TGTGCCAGCAGTTCCGGACTAGCGGGGGATACGCAGTATTTT
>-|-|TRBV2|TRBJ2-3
CASQEQGSTDTQYF
TGTGCCAGCCAGGAGCAGGGGAGCACAGATACGCAGTATTTT
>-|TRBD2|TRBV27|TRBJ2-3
CASGPSGGTYSTDTQYF
TGTGCCAGCGGACCTAGCGGGGGTACTTATAGCACAGATACGCAGTATTTT
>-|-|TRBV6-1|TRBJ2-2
CASSELLQENTGELFF
TGTGCCAGCAGTGAACTCTTACAGGAGAACACCGGGGAGCTGTTTTTT
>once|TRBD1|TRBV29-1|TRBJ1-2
CSTKGTEDGYTF
TGCAGCACCAAAGGGACAGAAGATGGCTACACCTTC
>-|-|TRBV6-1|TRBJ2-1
CASYSDETFF
TGTGCCAGTTATTCCGATGAGACGTTCTTC
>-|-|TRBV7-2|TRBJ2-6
CASSPTSSSGANVLTF
TGTGCCAGCAGCCCGACGTCAAGCTCTGGGGCCAACGTCCTGACTTTC
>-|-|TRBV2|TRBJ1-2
CASESAQGDYGYTF
TGTGCCAGCGAATCAGCTCAGGGAGACTATGGCTACACCTTC
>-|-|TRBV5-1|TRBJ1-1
CASSRDGTHEAFF
TGCGCCAGCAGCCGAGACGGGACCCATGAAGCTTTCTTT
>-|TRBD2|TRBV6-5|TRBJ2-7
CASSYGGLAQRYEQYF
TGTGCCAGCAGTTACGGAGGACTAGCACAAAGGTACGAGCAGTACTTC
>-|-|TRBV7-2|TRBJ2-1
CASSLSGGHSYNEQFF
TGTGCCAGCAGCTTAAGTGGCGGACACTCCTACAATGAGCAGTTCTTC
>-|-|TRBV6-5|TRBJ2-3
CASSLGRTSTDTQYF
TGTGCCAGCAGTCTGGGACGGACTAGCACAGATACGCAGTATTTT
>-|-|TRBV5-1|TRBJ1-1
CASSLTLNTEAFF
TGCGCCAGCAGCTTGACTCTGAACACTGAAGCTTTCTTT
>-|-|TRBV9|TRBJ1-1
CASSPQVVAEAFF
TGTGCCAGCAGCCCACAAGTGGTGGCTGAAGCTTTCTTT
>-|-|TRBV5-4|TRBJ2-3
CASSLVGGGPQYF
TGTGCCAGCAGCTTGGTAGGAGGGGGACCGCAGTATTTT
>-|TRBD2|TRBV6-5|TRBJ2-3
CASNDGRGGGTQYF
TGTGCCAGCAATGACGGGCGGGGGGGCGGTACGCAGTATTTT
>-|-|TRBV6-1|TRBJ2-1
CASSVTQRRAYNEQFF
TGTGCCAGCAGTGTAACCCAGCGGCGGGCGTACAATGAGCAGTTCTTC
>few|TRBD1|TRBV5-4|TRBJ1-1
CASSLEQGSTEAFF
TGTGCCAGCAGCTTGGAACAGGGGAGCACTGAAGCTTTCTTT
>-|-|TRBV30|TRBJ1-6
CAWSVNANSPLHF
TGTGCCTGGAGTGTAAATGCCAATTCACCCCTCCACTTT
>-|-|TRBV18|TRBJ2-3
CASSRNTADTQYF
TGTGCCAGCTCACGAAACACCGCCGATACGCAGTATTTT
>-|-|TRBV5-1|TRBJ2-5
CASSLEVGLQETQYF
TGCGCCAGCAGCTTGGAGGTGGGGCTCCAAGAGACCCAGTACTTC
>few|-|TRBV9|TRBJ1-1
CASSVGGSDTEAFF
TGTGCCAGCAGCGTAGGAGGATCGGACACTGAAGCTTTCTTT
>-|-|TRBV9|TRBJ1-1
CASSENYRPGYTEAFF
TGTGCCAGCAGCGAAAACTACAGGCCGGGGTACACTGAAGCTTTCTTT